Listed below are T cell receptor beta chains from one sample, sequenced in a study of blood T cell repertoires in COVID-19. Sequenced by immunoSEQ multiplex PCR; TCRdb stores in-frame clones only, minus some. The sample gives 310,000 or so clones, approximately 92% of which show up once; roughly 1.1% is in the top ten. Sequencing was carried out using PBMCs or T cells enriched from blood (not recorded which). These receptors were taken from a woman in her twenties or thirties who had recovered from COVID-19. The CDR3 runs from the conserved cysteine through the conserved F or W. A D gene is named only where the DNA matches it firmly. Where a row states a size, it is once, few, many or the class of an expanded clone; other rows omit it.

TRBV7-9	NA	NA	TRBJ2-2	TGTGCCAACTCCACCGCCGGGGAGCTGTTTTTT	CANSTAGELFF
TRBV6-2/TRBV6-3	NA	TRBD1	TRBJ2-7	TGTGCCAGCAGCTGGGACAGGTACTACGAGCAGTACTTC	CASSWDRYYEQYF
TRBV6-2/TRBV6-3	NA	TRBD2	TRBJ2-1	TGTGCCAGCAGTTACTTAGCGGGAGCCGGGGGAAATGAGCAGTTCTTC	CASSYLAGAGGNEQFF
TRBV10-2	NA	NA	TRBJ1-1	TGCGCCAGCAGTGCCCTTCGCGGGGGCACTGAAGCTTTCTTT	CASSALRGGTEAFF
TRBV7-9	NA	TRBD1	TRBJ1-2	TGTGCCAGCAGCTATAAGACAGGGGTTCGGGGCTACACCTTC	CASSYKTGVRGYTF
TRBV5-1	NA	TRBD2	TRBJ2-1	TGCGCCAGCAGATCCGGGACTAGCGGAAACAATGAGCAGTTCTTC	CASRSGTSGNNEQFF
TRBV28	NA	NA	TRBJ2-4	TGTGCCAGCAGTTCCCGGGTGGTTAAGGCGTACTTC	CASSSRVVKAYF
TRBV6-5	NA	TRBD1	TRBJ1-2	TGTGCCAGCAGGGGGGGACAGGGCTATGGCTACACCTTC	CASRGGQGYGYTF
TRBV11-2	few	TRBD1	TRBJ2-7	TGTGCCAGCAGCGTCACAGGGGGCGACGTTTACGAGCAGTACTTC	CASSVTGGDVYEQYF
TRBV5-4	NA	TRBD2	TRBJ2-5	TGTGCCAGCAGCGCGGGACTAGCTGTGGAGACCCAGTACTTC	CASSAGLAVETQYF
TRBV5-1	once	TRBD1	TRBJ2-7	TGCGCCAGCAGCTTGGGCAGGGGGCGTTACGAGCAGTACTTC	CASSLGRGRYEQYF
TRBV9	once	TRBD1	TRBJ2-3	TGTGCCAGCACCGACACAGGGGGCAGAACAGATACGCAGTATTTT	CASTDTGGRTDTQYF
TRBV14	NA	NA	TRBJ2-1	TGTGCCAGCAGCCCAAGGACTCTTTCCCACAATGAGCAGTTCTTC	CASSPRTLSHNEQFF
TRBV5-5	NA	TRBD2	TRBJ2-1	TGTGCCAGCAGCACCGCTCCGGGACTAGCGGGAGTCAATGAGCAGTTCTTC	CASSTAPGLAGVNEQFF
TRBV28	NA	TRBD1	TRBJ2-2	TGTGCCAGCAGCCGACAGGGGGCGGTCGGGGAGCTGTTTTTT	CASSRQGAVGELFF
TRBV2	NA	NA	TRBJ2-2	TGTGCCAGCAGACAGACTAGCGGGGAGCTGTTTTTT	CASRQTSGELFF
TRBV19	NA	NA	TRBJ2-1	TGTGCCAGTAGTCCCGGACGGGGATACAATGAGCAGTTCTTC	CASSPGRGYNEQFF
TRBV30	NA	NA	TRBJ1-2	TGTGCCTGGAGTCAGGGGAGCTATGGCTACACCTTC	CAWSQGSYGYTF
TRBV29-1	NA	TRBD1	TRBJ1-3	TGCAGCGCGCGGGGGACAGGGGCAGGAAACACCATATATTTT	CSARGTGAGNTIYF
TRBV12-3/TRBV12-4	NA	NA	TRBJ1-1	TGTGCCAGCAGTTTAGATAGCGCCACTGAAGCTTTCTTT	CASSLDSATEAFF
TRBV19	NA	TRBD2	TRBJ2-1	TGTGCCAGTAGCTCGGGACTAGCGGGGTCAAATGAGCAGTTCTTC	CASSSGLAGSNEQFF
TRBV9	once	NA	TRBJ2-3	TGTGCCAGCAGCGTAGCGGGGTCACCTCTTCTCACAGATACGCAGTATTTT	CASSVAGSPLLTDTQYF
TRBV7-2	NA	TRBD1	TRBJ2-5	TGTGCCAGCAGCTTACCAGGGACAGGGGCTGAGACCCAGTACTTC	CASSLPGTGAETQYF
TRBV6-5	NA	TRBD2	TRBJ2-5	TGTGCCAGCAGAAAAGCGGGAGGGCAGGGGACCCAGTACTTC	CASRKAGGQGTQYF
TRBV6-5	few	TRBD1	TRBJ2-7	TGTGCCAGCACGGGACAGAGCTCCTACGAGCAGTACTTC	CASTGQSSYEQYF
TRBV4-2	few	NA	TRBJ1-2	TGTGCCAGCAGCCAAGCGACCCCGGGGTATGGCTACACCTTC	CASSQATPGYGYTF
TRBV24-1	NA	NA	TRBJ2-4	TGTGCCACCAGTGATGGGGGGAAGGGCTCGGGAGACATTCAGTACTTC	CATSDGGKGSGDIQYF
TRBV6-2/TRBV6-3	NA	NA	TRBJ1-1	TGTGCCAGCAGTTATTACGGGGTGAACACTGAAGCTTTCTTT	CASSYYGVNTEAFF
TRBV27	NA	TRBD2	TRBJ2-7	TGTGCCACTCATAGCGGGAGTTACGAGCAGTACTTC	CATHSGSYEQYF
TRBV19	NA	TRBD1	TRBJ2-7	TGTGCCACCCGACAGGGGTCGACCTACGAGCAGTACTTC	CATRQGSTYEQYF
TRBV7-3	NA	TRBD2	TRBJ2-3	TGTGCCAGCAGCTTAGCGGGAGGGACAGATACGCAGTATTTT	CASSLAGGTDTQYF
TRBV28	few	TRBD1	TRBJ2-1	TGTGCCAGCAGTTCATTTCGATTCGGGACAGGGAGCTACAATGAGCAGTTCTTC	CASSSFRFGTGSYNEQFF
TRBV11-2	NA	NA	TRBJ2-7	TGTGCCAGCAGCTTAGGGCCAAAGCAGTACTTC	CASSLGPKQYF